This T cell receptor beta chain was sequenced in a study of T cell responses to AZD1222 COVID-19 vaccine. Sequenced by immunoSEQ multiplex PCR; TCRdb stores in-frame clones only, minus some. The table has 90,000 to 150,000 clones, about 83% seen once. V lost 1 base and J 15 bases, leaving 23 bases between the germline ends. The CDR3 consists of 15 residues. CDR1 is SGDLS, CDR2 YYNGEE, per germline. In the case of this clone: Its matching antigen is unknown.

Study-level results: Across spike, vaccine-associated CD4 TCRs were found, dominant at 160-218 and 743-854. Only a handful of AZD1222 recipients tested seropositive at baseline. Variant regions that are unmutated are reportedly the target of nearly half of spike-specific TCRs.

This sequence originates from an adult in good health. This chain joins TRBV9 and TRBJ2-1; D remains unclear. Source: peripheral blood, taken on day 0 of AZD1222 vaccination. DNA of the CDR3: TGTGCCAGCAGCGTACGTGAAAGCGAGGCCCATCGCGTGTTCTTC. Translated, it gives CASSVRESEAHRVFF.